This T cell receptor (beta chain) was sequenced in a study of blood T cell repertoires in COVID-19. Germline CDR1 is SGHNT and CDR2 is YYREEE (reference sequence). The ends lost 4 bases at V and 4 bases at J; junction bases unmatched: 7. CDR3 length equals 14 residues. Original processing methods: Counts of nucleated cells, estimated from reference gene primer amplification, were obtained. Data came from immunoSEQ multiplex PCR; TCRdb stores just in-frame clones and leaves some out. Clone size and the V and J calls come from that table; the DNA yielded D and trimming. The data show a few hundred thousand clones, with 80% to 90% seen just once and roughly 7.2% held by the top ten.

This TCR derives from a man between 25 and 39 years old in a cohort exposed to, infected with or recovered from COVID-19 (not recorded which). The sample comprised PBMCs or T cells enriched from blood (not recorded which). This sequence joins TRBV5-4 and TRBJ2-5; 7 bases fit TRBD2. The CDR3 DNA reads TGTGCCAGCAGCCCCCCGGGGAGGGGAGAGACCCAGTACTTC. It yields the protein CASSPPGRGETQYF. Combining the CDR3 with reference TRBV5-4 and TRBJ2-5 gives the whole variable domain ETGVTQSPTHLIKTRGQQVTLRCSSQSGHNTVSWYQQALGQGPQFIFQYYREEENGRGNFPPRFSGLQFPNYSSELNVNALELDDSALYLCASSPPGRGETQYFGPGTRLLVL.